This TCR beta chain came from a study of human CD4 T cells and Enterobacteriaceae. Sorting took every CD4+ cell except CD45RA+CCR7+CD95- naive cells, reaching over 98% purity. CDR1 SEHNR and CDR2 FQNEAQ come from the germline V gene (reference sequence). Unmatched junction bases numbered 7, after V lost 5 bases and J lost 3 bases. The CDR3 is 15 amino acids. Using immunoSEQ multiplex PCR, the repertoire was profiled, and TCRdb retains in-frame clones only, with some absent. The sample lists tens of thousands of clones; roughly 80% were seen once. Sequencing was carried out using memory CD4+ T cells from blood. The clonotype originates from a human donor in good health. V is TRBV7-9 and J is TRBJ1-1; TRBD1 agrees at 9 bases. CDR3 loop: CASSPRTGDDTEAFF. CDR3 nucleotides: TGTGCCAGCAGCCCGCGGACAGGGGATGACACTGAAGCTTTCTTT.